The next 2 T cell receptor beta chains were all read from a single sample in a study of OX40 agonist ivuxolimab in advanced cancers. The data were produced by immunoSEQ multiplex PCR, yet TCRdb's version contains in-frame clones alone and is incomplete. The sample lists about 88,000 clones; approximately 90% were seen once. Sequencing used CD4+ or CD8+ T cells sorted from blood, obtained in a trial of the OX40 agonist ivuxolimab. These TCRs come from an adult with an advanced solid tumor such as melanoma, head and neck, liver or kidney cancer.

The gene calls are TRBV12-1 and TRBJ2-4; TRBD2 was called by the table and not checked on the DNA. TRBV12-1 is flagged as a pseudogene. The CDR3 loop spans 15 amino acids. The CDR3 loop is CASSFVALAKNIQYF. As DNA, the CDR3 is TGTGCCAGCAGCTTTGTAGCTCTAGCCAAAAACATTCAGTACTTC.

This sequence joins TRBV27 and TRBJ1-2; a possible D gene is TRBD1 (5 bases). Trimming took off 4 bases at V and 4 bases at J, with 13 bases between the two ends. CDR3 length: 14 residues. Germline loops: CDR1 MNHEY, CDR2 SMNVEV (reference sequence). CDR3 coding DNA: TGTGCCAGCAGTTCCGGGGCCCCTATCTATGGCTACACCTTC. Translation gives CASSSGAPIYGYTF.